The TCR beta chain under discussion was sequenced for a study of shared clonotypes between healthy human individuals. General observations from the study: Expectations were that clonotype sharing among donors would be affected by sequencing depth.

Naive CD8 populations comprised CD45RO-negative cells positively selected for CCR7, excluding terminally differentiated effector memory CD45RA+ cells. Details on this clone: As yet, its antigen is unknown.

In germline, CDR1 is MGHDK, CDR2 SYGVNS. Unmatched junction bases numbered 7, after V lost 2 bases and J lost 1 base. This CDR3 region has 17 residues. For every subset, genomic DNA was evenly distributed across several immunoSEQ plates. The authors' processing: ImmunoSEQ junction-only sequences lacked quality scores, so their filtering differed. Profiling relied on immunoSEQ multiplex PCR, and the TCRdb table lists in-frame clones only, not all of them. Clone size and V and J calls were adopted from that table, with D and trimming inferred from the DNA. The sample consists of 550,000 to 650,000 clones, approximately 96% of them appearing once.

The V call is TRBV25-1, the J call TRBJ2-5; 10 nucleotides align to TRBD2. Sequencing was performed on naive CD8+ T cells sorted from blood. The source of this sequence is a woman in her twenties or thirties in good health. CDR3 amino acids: CASSEELAGVPQETQYF. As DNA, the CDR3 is TGTGCCAGCAGTGAAGAGCTAGCGGGAGTCCCCCAAGAGACCCAGTACTTC.